This T cell receptor (beta chain) was sequenced for a study of T cell responses to AZD1222 COVID-19 vaccine. Study-level findings and limits: Reportedly, nearly half of unique spike TCRs recognized epitopes outside B.1.351/B.1.1.7 mutations. Seropositive status at baseline applied to only six AZD1222 recipients. It should be noted that donors were predominantly white British and more often female, and clonal diversity was possibly underestimated. Spike was spanned by vaccine-associated CD4 TCRs, which were dominant at 160-218 and 743-854.

With respect to this clone: The antigen is undetermined.

The germline V gene has CDR1 LNHNV and CDR2 YYDKDF (reference sequence). The CDR3 consists of 15 residues. The V and J ends lost 3 bases and 4 bases respectively, with 15 bases between them. Sequencing used immunoSEQ multiplex PCR; TCRdb keeps in-frame clones, though not all of them. The data show approximately 80,000 clones, roughly 86% seen once. The TCR was taken from an adult in good health. The chain recombines TRBV15 with TRBJ1-2; perhaps TRBD1 as D (5 bases). Source: peripheral blood, taken on day 0 of MenACWY control vaccination. As DNA, the CDR3 is TGTGCCACCAGCAGTCGCGCTCTGGGGGGCTATGGCTACACCTTC. The encoded protein is CATSSRALGGYGYTF.